This T cell receptor (beta chain) was sequenced during a study of shared T cell receptors in the human thymus. Only in-frame clones appear in the TCRdb table, and some are missing; sequencing was by immunoSEQ multiplex PCR. Seen here are more than 550,000 clones, 70% to 90% observed once, and the top ten hold under 0.012%. CDR1 and CDR2 (germline): LGHNA, YNFKEQ. The CDR3 sequence is 14 residues long. The J segment lost 4 bases and the V segment lost 4 bases, leaving 2 bases of the junction unmatched. A further study also used this sample, focusing on human thymus T cells. That work contributes: All donors were healthy Finnish infants who were undergoing corrective surgery to treat congenital heart defects. During corrective heart surgery, resections were taken, and the thymus tissue came from them. In thymic and blood repertoires alike, V and J usage looked biased. Reports from related research described highly overlapping thymic repertoires among unrelated individuals.

The sequence came from a girl in the first two years of life with a congenital heart defect. J is TRBJ1-3 and V is TRBV4-2; 9 bases fit TRBD1. Sequencing was performed on thymocytes. The chain's CDR3 is CASSPGQGGNTIYF. The CDR3 coding sequence is TGTGCCAGCAGCCCGGGACAGGGAGGAAACACCATATATTTT.